Listed here are 13 T cell receptor beta chains from one sample, sequenced in a study of cytomegalovirus exposure and HLA in healthy donors. The PCR ran on 60 Vbeta and 13 Jbeta primers. Clones were sequenced by immunoSEQ multiplex PCR, and TCRdb holds only the in-frame ones, with some missing. Its table lists roughly 78,000 clones. Sequenced material: PBMCs. These receptors came from a man aged 35-49 years in good health and CMV-seronegative.

This rearrangement joins TRBV7-9 to TRBJ2-7; 11 bases are a match to TRBD2. Germline values: CDR1 SEHNR, CDR2 FQNEAQ (reference sequence). The V segment lost 5 bases and the J segment 10 bases; nucleotides outside the gene matches: 4. The CDR3 is 12 residues long. The CDR3 region is CASSPGLADQYF. As DNA, the CDR3 is TGTGCCAGCAGCCCGGGACTAGCGGACCAGTACTTC.

As to this clone: Other DNA sequences in this sample translate to the same CDR3. The chain has TRBV2 and TRBJ1-4; 11 nucleotides match TRBD1. V lost 0 bases and J lost 11; bases outside the gene matches: 5. The CDR3 consists of 15 residues. Germline V gene data show CDR1 as SNHLY and CDR2 as FYNNEI. The CDR3 reads CASSEAGQGVEKLFF. Here the CDR3 DNA reads TGTGCCAGCAGTGAAGCGGGACAGGGGGTCGAGAAACTGTTTTTT. Full variable domain (rest looked up from reference TRBV2 and TRBJ1-4): EPEVTQTPSHQVTQMGQEVILRCVPISNHLYFYWYRQILGQKVEFLVSFYNNEISEKSEIFDDQFSVERPDGSNFTLKIRSTKLEDSAMYFCASSEAGQGVEKLFFGSGTQLSVL.

The chain recombines TRBV5-1 with TRBJ2-1; TRBD2 aligns across 7 bases. Germline CDR1 and CDR2: SGHRS and YFSETQ. Germline trimming cut 3 bases from V and 5 bases from J; bases unmatched to any gene: 8. The CDR3 extends over 15 amino acids. The CDR3 sequence: CASSSTSPLNNEQFF. CDR3 in DNA: TGCGCCAGCAGCTCGACTAGCCCCCTCAACAATGAGCAGTTCTTC.

The chain combines TRBV30 with TRBJ1-1, with D perhaps TRBD1 (6 bases). The germline V gene encodes CDR1 GTSNPN and CDR2 SVGIG (reference sequence). The CDR3 sequence is 12 residues long. Trimming took off 4 bases at V and 5 bases at J, with 11 bases between the two ends. The CDR3 DNA follows: TGTGCCTGGAACAGGGCTCGGACTGAAGCTTTCTTT. Its protein product is CAWNRARTEAFF.

The chain links TRBV5-1 to TRBJ2-1, with 13 bases fitting TRBD2. This CDR3 region has 17 residues. The trim removed 4 bases at V and 7 bases at J, leaving 11 bases unmatched. Germline-derived CDR1 and CDR2 are SGHRS and YFSETQ. The CDR3 reads CASSPIIRTSGRNEQFF. The CDR3 DNA reads as TGCGCCAGCAGCCCCATTATCCGGACTAGCGGGAGAAATGAGCAGTTCTTC.

The V and J genes are TRBV7-9 and TRBJ2-7, with D possibly matching TRBD1 (6 bases). The V end lost 5 bases, the J end lost 2 bases, and 19 bases lay between the germline ends. Germline assignment: CDR1 SEHNR and CDR2 FQNEAQ (reference sequence). The CDR3 consists of 16 residues. CDR3 in amino acids: CASSHSGTRETYEQYF. The CDR3 DNA follows: TGTGCCAGCAGCCACTCCGGGACAAGGGAAACCTACGAGCAGTACTTC. Full variable domain (outside the CDR3, taken from reference TRBV7-9 and TRBJ2-7): DTGVSQNPRHKITKRGQNVTFRCDPISEHNRLYWYRQTLGQGPEFLTYFQNEAQLEKSRLLSDRFSAERPKGSFSTLEIQRTEQGDSAMYLCASSHSGTRETYEQYFGPGTRLTVT.

This chain joins TRBV7-9 and TRBJ2-1, with 11 positions matching TRBD2. Germline V gives CDR1 SEHNR, CDR2 FQNEAQ (reference sequence). With V trimmed by 3 bases and J by 7 bases, 17 bases remained unmatched. CDR3 length: 19 residues. DNA of the CDR3: TGTGCCAGCAGCTTCAGGGCGGGACTAGCGGCCTCACAAGGGAATGAGCAGTTCTTC. Protein: CASSFRAGLAASQGNEQFF.

This rearrangement joins TRBV12-5 to TRBJ2-7; 10 bases line up with TRBD1. Unmatched junction bases numbered 14, after V lost 5 bases and J lost 13 bases. The CDR3 runs to 14 residues. Per the germline V gene, CDR1 is LGHNT and CDR2 is FRNRAP. The CDR3 nucleotides are TGTGCTAGTGGTGCCTCGGGACAGGGGACCCGGGTTTACTTC. Protein sequence: CASGASGQGTRVYF.

This sequence joins TRBV5-5 and TRBJ1-1; the D gene is possibly TRBD1 (5 bases). Trimming removed 4 bases at V and 5 bases at J, with 12 bases between. Germline V gene lookup returns CDR1 SGHKS and CDR2 YYEKEE (reference sequence). The CDR3 loop spans 13 amino acids. CDR3 sequence: CASSQGHRTEAFF. CDR3 bases: TGTGCCAGCAGCCAGGGCCATCGGACTGAAGCTTTCTTT. Complete variable domain (other parts from reference TRBV5-5 and TRBJ1-1): DAGVTQSPTHLIKTRGQQVTLRCSPISGHKSVSWYQQVLGQGPQFIFQYYEKEERGRGNFPDRFSARQFPNYSSELNVNALLLGDSALYLCASSQGHRTEAFFGQGTRLTVV.

The chain links TRBV7-9 to TRBJ1-5, with a tentative D call TRBD1 (6 bases). This CDR3 comprises 15 residues. From germline, CDR1 is SEHNR and CDR2 FQNEAQ (reference sequence). V dropped 5 bases and J dropped 4 bases, with 15 bases sitting between them. The CDR3 protein is CASSQTGQSNQPQHF. CDR3 nucleotide sequence: TGTGCCAGCAGCCAGACTGGACAGTCTAATCAGCCCCAGCATTTT.

The chain uses TRBV27 and TRBJ2-1; 13 bases fit TRBD2. The trim removed 5 bases at V and 8 bases at J, leaving 6 bases unmatched. Germline CDR1 and CDR2: MNHEY and SMNVEV (reference sequence). This CDR3 has 15 amino acids. CDR3 sequence: CASSGTSGGAHEQFF. The CDR3 DNA sequence: TGTGCCAGCAGTGGTACTAGCGGGGGGGCTCATGAGCAGTTCTTC.

This chain uses TRBV18 with TRBJ2-1; possible D gene TRBD1, 6 bases. V was shortened by 1 base and J by 8 bases, with 21 bases between the two germline ends. Per germline, CDR1 KGHSH and CDR2 LQKENI. The CDR3 loop spans 17 amino acids. The CDR3: CASSPLIQTGPGYEQFF. As DNA, the CDR3 is TGTGCCAGCTCACCACTCATTCAGACAGGTCCTGGCTATGAGCAGTTCTTC.

The chain has TRBV7-8 and TRBJ2-5, with D possibly matching TRBD1 (7 bases). The CDR3 sequence is 14 residues long. Germline V gene data show CDR1 as SGHVS and CDR2 as FQNEAQ. V lost 2 bases to trimming and J lost 7 bases, with 14 bases between them. The CDR3 DNA follows: TGTGCCAGCAGCTTATCAGGACAGGAGGGGACCCAGTACTTC. Amino acids: CASSLSGQEGTQYF.